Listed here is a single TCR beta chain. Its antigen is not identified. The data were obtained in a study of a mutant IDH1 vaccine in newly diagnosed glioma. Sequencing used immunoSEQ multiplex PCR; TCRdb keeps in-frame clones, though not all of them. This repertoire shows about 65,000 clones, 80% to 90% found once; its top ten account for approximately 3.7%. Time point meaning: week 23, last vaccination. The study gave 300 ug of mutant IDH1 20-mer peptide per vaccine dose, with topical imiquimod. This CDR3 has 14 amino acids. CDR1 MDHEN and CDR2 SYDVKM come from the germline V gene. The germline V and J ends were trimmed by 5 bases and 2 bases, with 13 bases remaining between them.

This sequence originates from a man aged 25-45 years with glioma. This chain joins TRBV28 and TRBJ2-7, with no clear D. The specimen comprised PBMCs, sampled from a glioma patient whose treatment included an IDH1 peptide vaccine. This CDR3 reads CASSPISKPYEQYF. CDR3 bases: TGTGCCAGCAGTCCCATTTCCAAACCCTACGAGCAGTACTTC. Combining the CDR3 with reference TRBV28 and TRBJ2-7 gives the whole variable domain DVKVTQSSRYLVKRTGEKVFLECVQDMDHENMFWYRQDPGLGLRLIYFSYDVKMKEKGDIPEGYSVSREKKERFSLILESASTNQTSMYLCASSPISKPYEQYFGPGTRLTVT.